This T cell receptor (beta chain) was sequenced during a study of blood T cells in healthy people across ages. Background on the study: T cells yielded about one barcoded beta molecule per two cells through template switching.

Study results and limitations: More naive CD4+ cells and higher diversity were found in long-lived than in aged donors. Among T cells, TCR beta diversity per million cells dropped roughly linearly as age rose.

Combining a sample-barcoded 5' primer with a J-beta primer mix, a second PCR ran for roughly 6 to 12 cycles. TCRdb fed the 5' RACE reads into MiXCR, producing one record per CDR3 protein. Of about 580,000 distinct CDR3 sequences listed, about 45% are singletons. To note about this clonotype: No antigen is known for it.

Per the germline V gene, CDR1 is DFQATT and CDR2 is SNEGSKA (reference sequence). V shed 3 bases, J shed 4 bases, and the junction held 4 bases outside the gene matches. The CDR3 totals 14 residues. This clonotype was obtained from a man aged 80 or over in good health. The specimen was blood. This chain uses TRBV20-1 with TRBJ2-1; 9 nucleotides align to TRBD1. As DNA, the CDR3 is TGCAGTGCTAGTGTGGGGACAGGGTACAATGAGCAGTTCTTC. Translating gives CSASVGTGYNEQFF.